Shown below are 22 T cell receptor beta chains from a single sample sequenced in a study of blood T cells in healthy people across ages. Using a J-beta primer mix together with a sample-barcoded 5' primer, a second PCR was run for roughly 7 to 12 cycles. TCRdb called the 5' RACE reads again in MiXCR, with one record for every CDR3 protein. The table lists some 900,000 distinct CDR3 sequences, around 48% of them singletons. The specimen sequenced was blood. The receptors originated from a young man in good health.

This chain links TRBV20-1 with TRBJ2-5; 15 bases line up with TRBD2. The CDR3 consists of 18 residues. V lost 5 bases and J lost 4; bases outside the gene matches: 14. The V gene's germline CDR1 is DFQATT and CDR2 SNEGSKA (reference sequence). CDR3 amino acids: CSAQGFVGLAGGSETQYF. CDR3 DNA: TGCAGTGCTCAAGGATTTGTGGGACTAGCGGGGGGATCAGAGACCCAGTACTTC.

The gene calls are TRBV20-1 and TRBJ2-1, with TRBD1 identical over 9 bases. This CDR3 contains 15 residues. Trimming removed 6 bases from V and 13 bases from J; junction bases left unmatched: 19. Germline V gene data show CDR1 as DFQATT and CDR2 as SNEGSKA (reference sequence). The CDR3: CSALQGALRGETQFF. The CDR3 nucleotides are TGCAGTGCACTACAGGGGGCGCTGCGGGGAGAGACCCAGTTCTTC.

This clonotype was recorded a few times. The rearrangement links TRBV7-9 to TRBJ2-6; no firm D call. Germline V lookup: CDR1 SEHNR, CDR2 FQNEAQ (reference sequence). Between the trimmed V and J ends, which lost 5 bases and 0 bases, there was a span of 8 bases. The CDR3 extends over 15 amino acids. The CDR3 nucleotides are TGTGCCAGCAGCCGTCAGAGCTCTGGGGCCAACGTCCTGACTTTC. Translation gives CASSRQSSGANVLTF.

The chain carries TRBV12-3 or TRBV12-4 and TRBJ2-7; 8 bases line up with TRBD2. The V and J ends lost 1 base and 5 bases, in that order; junction bases with no gene match: 10. This CDR3 is 16 amino acids long. The CDR3 is CASSLGVEAGGDEQYF. DNA of the CDR3: TGTGCCAGCAGTTTAGGTGTTGAGGCGGGAGGCGACGAGCAGTACTTC.

This clonotype was counted a few times. This chain joins TRBV20-1 and TRBJ2-7; tentative D call: TRBD1 (5 bases). The CDR3 runs 15 residues. V dropped 0 bases and J dropped 2 bases, with 14 bases sitting between them. CDR1 DFQATT and CDR2 SNEGSKA come from the germline V gene (reference sequence). CDR3 residues: CSARDKRTKTYEQYF. In DNA form, the CDR3 reads TGCAGTGCTAGAGATAAGAGGACAAAAACCTACGAGCAGTACTTC.

The V gene is TRBV24-1, the J gene TRBJ2-7; D is ambiguous. The V gene lost 3 bases and the J gene lost 0 bases, with 11 bases spanning the gap. This CDR3 is 15 amino acids long. Looked up from germline, CDR1 is KGHDR and CDR2 is SFDVKD. The CDR3 DNA is TGTGCCACCAGTGATAGCCGCCAAGGCTCCTACGAGCAGTACTTC. This encodes CATSDSRQGSYEQYF.

This clonotype was picked up a small number of times. V usage is TRBV28 and J usage is TRBJ2-5, with D perhaps given as TRBD1 or TRBD2 (6 bases each). The CDR3 contains 16 residues. Trimming cost V 5 bases and J 2 bases, with 18 bases left between them. The germline CDR1 and CDR2 sequences are MDHEN and SYDVKM. CDR3 DNA: TGTGCCAGCAGTCCCCGGGGGACAAGTAGACAAGAGACCCAGTACTTC. Translated: CASSPRGTSRQETQYF.

The rearrangement links TRBV5-1 to TRBJ2-1, with D unresolved. Germline V gene data show CDR1 as SGHRS and CDR2 as YFSETQ. The CDR3 has 16 amino acids. The V end lost 0 bases, the J end lost 4 bases, and 14 bases lay between the germline ends. The CDR3 nucleotides are TGCGCCAGCAGCTTGGCCCCTGGGCTGACTTACAATGAGCAGTTCTTC. This translates into CASSLAPGLTYNEQFF.

This clonotype was counted only a few times. J is TRBJ2-7 and V is TRBV12-3 or TRBV12-4; D unclear. This CDR3 has 13 amino acids. Trimming shortened V by 7 bases and J by 3 bases, and 13 bases separated the two germline ends. The CDR3 DNA is TGTGCCAGCAATCCGGGTCCACTCTACGAGCAGTACTTC. This encodes CASNPGPLYEQYF.

This clonotype was found many times. The chain couples TRBV4-3 to TRBJ2-5, with a possible D match to TRBD2 (5 bases). V lost 0 bases and J lost 3, with 5 bases in between. CDR3 length: 13 amino acids. In germline, CDR1 is LGHNA, CDR2 YSLEER. CDR3 in DNA: TGCGCCAGCAGCCAAGAGCGGGAAGAGACCCAGTACTTC. Amino acids: CASSQEREETQYF.

This clonotype has a handful of counts. The chain uses TRBV20-1 and TRBJ2-7; the D is unclear. V was cut by 0 bases and J by 5 bases, with 8 bases left in between. Germline CDR1 DFQATT, CDR2 SNEGSKA (reference sequence). The CDR3 has 12 amino acids. CDR3 in amino acids: CSARDSGNEQYF. For the CDR3, the DNA is TGCAGTGCTAGAGATTCGGGCAACGAGCAGTACTTC.

This chain links TRBV6-5 with TRBJ2-3; TRBD2 agrees at 8 bases. Losses at the gene ends were 2 bases for V and 8 bases for J; bases not matched to a gene: 18. The CDR3 runs 18 residues. From germline, CDR1 is MNHEY and CDR2 SVGAGI. CDR3 in amino acids: CASSYPPFAGGTPGTQYF. The CDR3, as DNA: TGTGCCAGCAGTTACCCCCCTTTTGCGGGGGGTACCCCGGGTACGCAGTATTTT.

The chain combines TRBV27 with TRBJ1-6; D gene unclear. The V and J ends lost 2 bases and 9 bases respectively, with 5 bases between them. Germline CDR1 is MNHEY and CDR2 is SMNVEV (reference sequence). The CDR3 is 12 residues long. The CDR3 here is CASSLPRSPLHF. In nucleotides, the CDR3 is TGTGCCAGCAGTTTACCTCGTTCACCCCTCCACTTT.

This rearrangement joins TRBV5-1 to TRBJ1-2; D is unclear. This CDR3 contains 14 residues. V gave up 0 bases and J gave up 4 bases, with 10 bases separating them. Germline-derived CDR1 and CDR2 are SGHRS and YFSETQ. In DNA form, the CDR3 reads TGCGCCAGCAGCTTGGGAACAGCCTTCTATGGCTACACCTTC. It translates to CASSLGTAFYGYTF.

This clonotype came up many times. J is TRBJ2-7 and V is TRBV29-1; a possible D gene is TRBD1 (6 bases). The V and J ends lost 6 bases and 5 bases respectively, with 14 bases between them. CDR1 and CDR2 (germline): SQVTM, ANQGSEA. This CDR3 contains 12 residues. The CDR3 region is CSVTTGVDEQYF. The CDR3 DNA sequence: TGCAGCGTGACGACAGGTGTCGACGAGCAGTACTTC.

V is TRBV6-5 and J is TRBJ2-7; D is tentatively TRBD1 or TRBD2 (5 bases each). Germline CDR1 reads MNHEY; CDR2 reads SVGAGI. V was clipped by 8 bases and J by 5 bases, with 13 bases between them. The CDR3 is 12 amino acids. CDR3 sequence (DNA): TGTGCCAGCGGGCTTGAGGGGAACGAGCAGTACTTC. It yields the protein CASGLEGNEQYF.

In this sample, this clonotype turned up a few times. The chain recombines TRBV29-1 with TRBJ2-5, with 7 positions matching TRBD2. The end of the DNA is better explained by TRBJ2-7, so the J call may be wrong. This CDR3 contains 13 residues. Looked up from germline, CDR1 is SQVTM and CDR2 is ANQGSEA. Written as DNA, the CDR3 is TGCAGCGTTTCTGCAGCGGGGTACCACGAGCAGTACTTC. Amino acid sequence: CSVSAAGYHEQYF.

The chain employs TRBV9 and TRBJ2-5; D remains ambiguous. The V gene's germline CDR1 is SGDLS and CDR2 YYNGEE. V lost 3 bases, J lost 0 bases, and 12 bases lay in between. The CDR3 runs 15 residues. The DNA for the CDR3 is TGTGCCAGCAGCGCAGGAACTAAGGACCAAGAGACCCAGTACTTC. Encoded protein: CASSAGTKDQETQYF.

The CDR3: CSAIKGAQGWADTQYF. The CDR3 DNA reads as TGCAGTGCCATCAAGGGGGCACAGGGGTGGGCAGATACGCAGTATTTT. This rearrangement joins TRBV20-1 to TRBJ2-3, with 7 bases aligning to TRBD1. Germline lookup yields CDR1 DFQATT and CDR2 SNEGSKA (reference sequence). V lost 6 bases and J lost 4; bases outside the gene matches: 16. The CDR3 runs to 16 residues.

This clonotype has a handful of counts. The rearrangement uses TRBV18 and TRBJ2-1; 8 nucleotides align to TRBD2. The V gene's germline CDR1 is KGHSH and CDR2 LQKENI. The length of the CDR3 is 16 residues. Unmatched junction bases numbered 4, after V lost 2 bases and J lost 1 base. CDR3 protein: CASSPERGLSYNEQFF. CDR3 coding DNA: TGTGCCAGCTCACCAGAGCGGGGGCTATCCTACAATGAGCAGTTCTTC. Full variable domain (rest looked up from reference TRBV18 and TRBJ2-1): NAGVMQNPRHLVRRRGQEARLRCSPMKGHSHVYWYRQLPEEGLKFMVYLQKENIIDESGMPKERFSAEFPKEGPSILRIQQVVRGDSAAYFCASSPERGLSYNEQFFGPGTRLTVL.

V usage is TRBV25-1 and J usage is TRBJ1-4, with 10 bases aligning to TRBD1. The J segment lost 3 bases and the V segment lost 4 bases, leaving 5 bases of the junction unmatched. The germline CDR1 and CDR2 sequences are MGHDK and SYGVNS. The CDR3 has 16 residues. CDR3 DNA sequence: TGTGCCAGCAGTGCCGGGACAGGGGACCCTAATGAAAAACTGTTTTTT. Protein sequence: CASSAGTGDPNEKLFF.

The rearrangement uses TRBV7-2 and TRBJ2-1; D possibly corresponds to TRBD1 (6 bases). The CDR3 is 16 residues long. V was shortened by 2 bases and J by 6 bases, with 17 bases between the two germline ends. Germline assignment: CDR1 SGHTA and CDR2 FQGNSA. CDR3 bases: TGTGCCAGCAGCTTACCAGGCAGGGGAAAGGGCAATGAGCAGTTCTTC. Amino acids: CASSLPGRGKGNEQFF.